This T cell receptor beta chain was sequenced during a study of blood T cell repertoires in COVID-19 (dated by TCRdb to about 2020). For context, the study as a whole: The collaborator samples originated in the United States, Italy and Spain and spanned the acute and convalescent phases of COVID-19. A de-identified subject ID, COVID-19 status, age in years and sex were almost always included in the sample metadata. The repertoires were released in a freely available public database intended as a resource for research on the immune response to SARS-CoV-2. HLA class I and class II types, where available, came from metadata supplied by the sample provider rather than from assay-based typing. Samples were obtained from the ongoing ImmuneRACE study (first 160 participants) and from 1,254 subjects provided by 6 global collaborators. The material from the prospective study consisted of cDNA or gDNA derived from T cells, B-cell-depleted T cells, or PBMCs. The dataset comprised deeply sampled blood TCRbeta repertoires from subjects exposed to, actively infected with, or recovered from COVID-19. Broad study findings and their caveats: Clinical and demographic metadata were provided uncurated, with the amount varying by source and participant.

As regards this clone: It has no known antigen specificity. No base-level quality is on record; no much larger clone is a single base apart.

Each collaborating institution followed its own protocols to collect whole blood in K2EDTA tubes. For TCRbeta analysis, collaborators shipped samples in one of three forms: frozen whole blood, isolated PBMCs, or DNA extracted from either of those sample types. TCRbeta CDR3 regions were amplified from genomic DNA by means of the immunoSEQ Assay, a bias-controlled multiplex PCR. Per the authors' processing: Within the assay, amplification of reference gene primers was used to estimate how many nucleated cells each sample contained. To quantify the absolute abundance of each unique TCRbeta CDR3 rearrangement, sequence reads were collapsed and filtered. Productive Simpson clonality was computed per sample as the square root of Simpson's diversity index over productive rearrangements. Not all clones reach the TCRdb copy of this immuneACCESS table, which keeps in-frame sequences only. Checked studies attribute under half of the gap to unresolved V genes and leave the rest unexplained. V and J calls and clone size come straight from that table; D and trimming were deduced from the DNA. Recorded for this sample are around 47,000 clones; about 86% of them occurred a single time. The leading ten clones occupy over 40% of the sample.

The CDR3, cysteine through phenylalanine, is 15 amino acids long. The only DNA kept is the CDR3, 45 bases in frame from the first base. CDR1 and CDR2 (SGHRS, YFSETQ) derive from the germline V gene. V is trimmed back by 4 bases and J by 4 bases, and the junction contains 8 bases that no gene match accounts for. This chain joins TRBV5-1 to TRBJ2-1, with TRBD1 matching 7 junction bases. The sequenced material came from peripheral blood. This clonotype was sampled from a human donor in a cohort sampled during active COVID-19. This receptor carries the CDR3 CASSVRGGRYNEQFF. The nucleotides are TGCGCCAGCAGCGTACGAGGGGGCCGTTACAATGAGCAGTTCTTC.